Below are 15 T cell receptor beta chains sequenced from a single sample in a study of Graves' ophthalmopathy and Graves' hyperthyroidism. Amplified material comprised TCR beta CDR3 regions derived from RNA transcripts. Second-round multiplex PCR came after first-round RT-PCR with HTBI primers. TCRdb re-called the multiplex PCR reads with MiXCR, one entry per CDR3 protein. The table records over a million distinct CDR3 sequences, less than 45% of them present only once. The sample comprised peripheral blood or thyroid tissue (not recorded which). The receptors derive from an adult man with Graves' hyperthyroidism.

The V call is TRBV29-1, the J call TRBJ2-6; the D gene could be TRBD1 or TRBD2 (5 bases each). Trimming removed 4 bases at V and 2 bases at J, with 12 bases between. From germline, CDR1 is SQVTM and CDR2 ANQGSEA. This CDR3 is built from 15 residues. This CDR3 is CSVVGTHTGANVLTF. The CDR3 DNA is TGCAGCGTTGTAGGGACCCACACTGGGGCCAACGTCCTGACTTTC.

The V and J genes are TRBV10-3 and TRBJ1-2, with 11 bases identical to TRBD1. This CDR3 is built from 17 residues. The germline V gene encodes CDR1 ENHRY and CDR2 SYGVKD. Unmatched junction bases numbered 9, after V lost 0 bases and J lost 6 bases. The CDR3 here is CAISESASGQGGDGYTF. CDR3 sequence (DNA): TGTGCCATCAGTGAGTCGGCGTCGGGACAGGGGGGTGATGGCTACACCTTC.

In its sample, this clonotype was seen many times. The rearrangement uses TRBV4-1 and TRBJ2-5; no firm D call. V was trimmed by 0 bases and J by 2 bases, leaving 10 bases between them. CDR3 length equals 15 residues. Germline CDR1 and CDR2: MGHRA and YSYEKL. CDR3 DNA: TGCGCCAGCAGCCAAGAATCGGCCAGTCAAGAGACCCAGTACTTC. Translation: CASSQESASQETQYF.

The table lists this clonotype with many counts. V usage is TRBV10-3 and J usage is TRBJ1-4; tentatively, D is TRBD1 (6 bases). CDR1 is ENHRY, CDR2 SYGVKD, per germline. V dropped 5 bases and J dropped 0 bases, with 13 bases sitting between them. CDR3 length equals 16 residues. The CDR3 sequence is CAISLGGIATNEKLFF. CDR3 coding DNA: TGTGCCATCAGTCTAGGGGGGATTGCAACTAATGAAAAACTGTTTTTT.

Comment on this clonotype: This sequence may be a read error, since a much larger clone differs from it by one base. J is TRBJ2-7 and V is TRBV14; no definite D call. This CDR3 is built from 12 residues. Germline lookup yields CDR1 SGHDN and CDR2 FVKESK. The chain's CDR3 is CASSQWRYERYF. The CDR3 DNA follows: TGTGCCAGCAGCCAATGGAGATACGAGCGGTACTTC. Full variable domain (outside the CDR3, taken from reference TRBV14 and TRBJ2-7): EAGVTQFPSHSVIEKGQTVTLRCDPISGHDNLYWYRRVMGKEIKFLLHFVKESKQDESGMPNNRFLAERTGGTYSTLKVQPAELEDSGVYFCASSQWRYERYFGPGTRLTVT.

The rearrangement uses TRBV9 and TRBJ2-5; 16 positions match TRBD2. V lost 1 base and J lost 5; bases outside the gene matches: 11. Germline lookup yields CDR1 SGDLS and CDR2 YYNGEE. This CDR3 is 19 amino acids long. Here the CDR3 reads CASSVLGTSGGALEETQYF. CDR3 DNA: TGTGCCAGCAGCGTACTCGGGACTAGCGGGGGGGCCTTGGAGGAGACCCAGTACTTC.

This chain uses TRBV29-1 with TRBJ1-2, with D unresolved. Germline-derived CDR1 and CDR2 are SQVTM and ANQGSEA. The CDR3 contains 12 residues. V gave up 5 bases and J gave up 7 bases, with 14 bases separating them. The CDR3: CSVRYGMRGYTF. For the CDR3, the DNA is TGCAGCGTTCGGTACGGGATGCGTGGCTACACCTTC. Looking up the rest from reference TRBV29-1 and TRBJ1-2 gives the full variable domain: SAVISQKPSRDICQRGTSLTIQCQVDSQVTMMFWYRQQPGQSLTLIATANQGSEATYESGFVIDKFPISRPNLTFSTLTVSNMSPEDSSIYLCSVRYGMRGYTFGSGTRLTVV.

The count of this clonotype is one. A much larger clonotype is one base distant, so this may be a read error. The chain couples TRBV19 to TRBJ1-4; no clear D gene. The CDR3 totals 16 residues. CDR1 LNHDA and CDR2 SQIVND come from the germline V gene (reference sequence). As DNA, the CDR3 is TGTGTCAGTAGTATCGGAGGTCGAGGGATAAATGAAAAACTGTTTTTT. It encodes CVSSIGGRGINEKLFF.

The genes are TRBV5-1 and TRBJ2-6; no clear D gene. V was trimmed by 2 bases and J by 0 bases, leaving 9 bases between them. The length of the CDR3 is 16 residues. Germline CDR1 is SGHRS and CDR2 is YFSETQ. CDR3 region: CASSLRTLSGANVLTF. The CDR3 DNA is TGCGCCAGCAGCTTACGAACTCTCTCTGGGGCCAACGTCCTGACTTTC.

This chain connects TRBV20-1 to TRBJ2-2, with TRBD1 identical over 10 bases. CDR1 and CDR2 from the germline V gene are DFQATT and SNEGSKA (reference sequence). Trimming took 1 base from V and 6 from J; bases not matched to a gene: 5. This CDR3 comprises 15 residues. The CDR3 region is CSARAGQGRAGELFF. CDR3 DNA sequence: TGCAGTGCTAGAGCGGGACAGGGGAGGGCCGGGGAGCTGTTTTTT.

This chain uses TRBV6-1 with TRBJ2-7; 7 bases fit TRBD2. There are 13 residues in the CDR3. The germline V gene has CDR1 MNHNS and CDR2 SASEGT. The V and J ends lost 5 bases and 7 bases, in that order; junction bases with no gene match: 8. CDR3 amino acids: CASSYGGSWEQYF. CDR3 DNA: TGTGCCAGCAGTTACGGGGGGTCGTGGGAGCAGTACTTC.

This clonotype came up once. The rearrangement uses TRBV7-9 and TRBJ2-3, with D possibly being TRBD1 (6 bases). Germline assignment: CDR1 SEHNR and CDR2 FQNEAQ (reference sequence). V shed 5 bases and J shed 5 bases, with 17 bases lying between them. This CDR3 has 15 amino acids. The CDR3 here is CASSPTFGQKDTQYF. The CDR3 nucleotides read TGTGCCAGCAGCCCTACGTTCGGACAGAAAGATACGCAGTATTTT.

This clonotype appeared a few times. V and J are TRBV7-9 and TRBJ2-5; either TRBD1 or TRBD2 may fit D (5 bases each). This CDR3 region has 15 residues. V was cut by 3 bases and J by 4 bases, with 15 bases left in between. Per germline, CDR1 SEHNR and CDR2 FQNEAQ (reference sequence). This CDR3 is CASSFPSGPGETQYF. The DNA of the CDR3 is TGTGCCAGCAGCTTCCCGTCGGGGCCGGGAGAGACCCAGTACTTC. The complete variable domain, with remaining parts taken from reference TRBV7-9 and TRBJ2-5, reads DTGVSQNPRHKITKRGQNVTFRCDPISEHNRLYWYRQTLGQGPEFLTYFQNEAQLEKSRLLSDRFSAERPKGSFSTLEIQRTEQGDSAMYLCASSFPSGPGETQYFGPGTRLLVL.

The CDR3 DNA reads TGTGCCAGCAGCGTACCGGACAGGAGAGAACTGTTTTTT. Its translation is CASSVPDRRELFF. The rearrangement joins TRBV9 to TRBJ1-4; 7 bases match TRBD1. The CDR3 runs to 13 residues. In germline, CDR1 is SGDLS, CDR2 YYNGEE. Germline trimming cut 1 base from V and 12 bases from J; bases unmatched to any gene: 6. The full variable domain, rest sourced from reference TRBV9 and TRBJ1-4, is DSGVTQTPKHLITATGQRVTLRCSPRSGDLSVYWYQQSLDQGLQFLIQYYNGEERAKGNILERFSAQQFPDLHSELNLSSLELGDSALYFCASSVPDRRELFFGSGTQLSVL.

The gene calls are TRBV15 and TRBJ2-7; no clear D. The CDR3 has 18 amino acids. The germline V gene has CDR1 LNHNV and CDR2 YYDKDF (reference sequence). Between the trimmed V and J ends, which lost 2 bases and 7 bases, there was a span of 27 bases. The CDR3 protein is CATSRPTRLGLIGGEQYF. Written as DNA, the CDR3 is TGTGCCACCAGCAGACCGACCCGCCTCGGGCTTATCGGTGGGGAGCAGTACTTC.